Each of the 3 T cell receptor beta chains below was sequenced from the same sample in a study of T cell repertoires in cytomegalovirus infection. These receptors lack a known antigen. TCRdb itself ran the reads through MiXCR, one entry per CDR3 protein. The top ten clones hold around 12% of a sample with hundreds of thousands of distinct CDR3 sequences, 30% to 35% of them seen once. Sequences were derived from cultured CD8+ T cells from PBMCs, sampled from culture after CMV antigen stimulation. The receptors here all came from a human donor in good health (CMV status not recorded). Some clones in this sample may be carry-over from other donors' samples.

This clonotype was counted only a few times. CDR3 protein: CASRTGYGYTF. Here the CDR3 DNA reads TGTGCCAGCAGAACGGGCTATGGCTACACCTTC. This chain connects TRBV6-6 to TRBJ1-2; D is unresolved. The germline V gene has CDR1 MNHNY and CDR2 SVGAGI (reference sequence). V lost 6 bases, J lost 4 bases, and 6 bases lay in between. The CDR3 is made up of 11 amino acids.

This clonotype was seen ten or more times. The gene calls are TRBV7-2 and TRBJ1-3; TRBD1 matches at 7 bases. The V and J ends lost 7 bases and 2 bases, in that order; junction bases with no gene match: 8. Germline CDR1 is SGHTA and CDR2 is FQGNSA. CDR3 length equals 15 residues. The CDR3 spells CASNPQGRPGNTIYF. Written as DNA, the CDR3 is TGTGCCAGCAACCCACAGGGGCGGCCTGGAAACACCATATATTTT.

This clonotype was seen many times. The rearrangement links TRBV7-2 to TRBJ2-3, with 12 nucleotides matching TRBD2. Germline V gives CDR1 SGHTA, CDR2 FQGNSA. The length of the CDR3 is 16 residues. Trimming at V came to 4 bases and at J to 3 bases, leaving 5 bases not matched to a gene. DNA of the CDR3: TGTGCCAGCAGCTGGTTCCTAGCGGGGGGGACAGATACGCAGTATTTT. Its protein is CASSWFLAGGTDTQYF.